The rows below give T cell receptor beta chains drawn from one sample of a study of blood T cell repertoires in COVID-19. Clones were read by immunoSEQ multiplex PCR, and TCRdb kept only the in-frame ones, dropping some. The data show about 250,000 clones, with around 89% seen just once and roughly 2.3% held by the top ten. The sequenced sample consisted of PBMCs or T cells enriched from blood (not recorded which). The receptors were sampled from a woman aged 18-29 years who had recovered from COVID-19. The CDR3 runs from the conserved cysteine through the conserved F or W. The D gene is left open where the match is weak. Some rows mark clone size as missing; the rest say once, few, many or name a class of expanded clone.

clone size	J gene	V gene	D gene	CDR3 DNA	CDR3 protein
NA	TRBJ2-1	TRBV3-1/TRBV3-2	TRBD2	TGTGCCAGCAGTCAGACTAGCGTAGGGGAGCAGTTCTTC	CASSQTSVGEQFF
NA	TRBJ2-7	TRBV5-4	TRBD1	TGTGCCAGCAGCCAGACAGGGTACGAGCAGTACTTC	CASSQTGYEQYF
once	TRBJ2-5	TRBV5-1	NA	TGCGCCAGCAGCCTATTGACAGGTCCAGAGGAGACCCAGTACTTC	CASSLLTGPEETQYF
NA	TRBJ2-3	TRBV30	NA	TGTGCCTGGAATTTAGCGCCAGATACGCAGTATTTT	CAWNLAPDTQYF
NA	TRBJ2-7	TRBV19	TRBD2	TGTGCCAGTAGTATAAGTCCAGCGGAGCGGGGGACCTACGAGCAGTACTTC	CASSISPAERGTYEQYF
NA	TRBJ2-2	TRBV27	NA	TGTGCCAGCAGTCCACAGGGGATGGGGGGCCGCACCGGGGAGCTGTTTTTT	CASSPQGMGGRTGELFF
NA	TRBJ1-1	TRBV2	TRBD1	TGTGCCAGCAGTACCTTAGGGACAGGGCGCAAAGCTTTCTTT	CASSTLGTGRKAFF
NA	TRBJ1-1	TRBV16	NA	TGTGCCAGCAGCCAAGACCGGGGCACTGAAGCTTTCTTT	CASSQDRGTEAFF
NA	TRBJ1-6	TRBV6-4	TRBD1	TGTGCCAGCAGAGGGGACAGGGAGAATTCACCCCTCCACTTT	CASRGDRENSPLHF
NA	TRBJ1-3	TRBV6-6	TRBD1	TGTGCCAGCAGGTTGACAGGGGGAAACACCATATATTTT	CASRLTGGNTIYF
NA	TRBJ1-1	TRBV30	NA	TGTGCCTGGAGCCTAACAGGGAACACTGAAGCTTTCTTT	CAWSLTGNTEAFF
NA	TRBJ1-1	TRBV18	NA	TGTGCCAGCTCACCACGTGGGGGAGGAGATGAAGCTTTCTTT	CASSPRGGGDEAFF
NA	TRBJ2-5	TRBV25-1	NA	TGTGCCAGCAGTCCTGGGGCTTACCAAGAGACCCAGTACTTC	CASSPGAYQETQYF
NA	TRBJ1-6	TRBV6-5	NA	TGTGCCAGCACCCTCGACCTCGGGGATTCACCCCTCCACTTT	CASTLDLGDSPLHF
NA	TRBJ2-7	TRBV14	NA	TGTGCCAGCAGCCGGCCGACAGATCCCTACGAGCAGTACTTC	CASSRPTDPYEQYF
NA	TRBJ1-1	TRBV9	TRBD1	TGTGCCAGCAGCGCCGGACAGGGGGTAGACACTGAAGCTTTCTTT	CASSAGQGVDTEAFF
NA	TRBJ2-3	TRBV9	NA	TGTGCCAGCAGCGTATGGGGCGACACAGATACGCAGTATTTT	CASSVWGDTDTQYF
NA	TRBJ2-3	TRBV4-2	NA	TGTGCCAGCAGCCGAGTAGGGGTAGGCACAGATACGCAGTATTTT	CASSRVGVGTDTQYF
NA	TRBJ1-2	TRBV19	NA	TGTGCCAGTAGTATCCCGACAGGCTGGAATGGCTACACCTTC	CASSIPTGWNGYTF
once	TRBJ2-5	TRBV20-1	TRBD2	TGCAGTGCTAGTTCCTCCCGGGGGGAAATGGAGACCCAGTACTTC	CSASSSRGEMETQYF
NA	TRBJ2-1	TRBV7-9	TRBD2	TGTGCCAGCAGCAAAAAGTCCGGGACTAGCGGGGGGATCCCCTACAATGAGCAGTTCTTC	CASSKKSGTSGGIPYNEQFF
NA	TRBJ2-7	TRBV29-1	TRBD1	TGCAGCGTCCCGGGACAGAGGATCCACGAGCAGTACTTC	CSVPGQRIHEQYF